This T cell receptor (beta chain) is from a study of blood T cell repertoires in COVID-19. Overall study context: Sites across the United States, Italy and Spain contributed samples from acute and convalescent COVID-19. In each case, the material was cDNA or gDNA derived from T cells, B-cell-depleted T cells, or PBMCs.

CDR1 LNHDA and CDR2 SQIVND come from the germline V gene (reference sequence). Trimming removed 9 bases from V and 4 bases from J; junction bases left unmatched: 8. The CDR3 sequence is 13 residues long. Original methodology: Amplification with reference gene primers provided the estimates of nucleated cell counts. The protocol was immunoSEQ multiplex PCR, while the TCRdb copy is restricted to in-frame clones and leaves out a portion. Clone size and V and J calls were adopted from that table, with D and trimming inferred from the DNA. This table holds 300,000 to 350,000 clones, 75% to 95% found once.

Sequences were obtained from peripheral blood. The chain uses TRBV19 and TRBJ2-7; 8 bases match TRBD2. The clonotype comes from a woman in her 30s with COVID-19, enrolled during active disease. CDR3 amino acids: CARSELADYEQYF. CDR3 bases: TGTGCCAGATCCGAACTAGCGGATTACGAGCAGTACTTC. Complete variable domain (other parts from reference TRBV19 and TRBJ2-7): DGGITQSPKYLFRKEGQNVTLSCEQNLNHDAMYWYRQDPGQGLRLIYYSQIVNDFQKGDIAEGYSVSREKKESFPLTVTSAQKNPTAFYLCARSELADYEQYFGPGTRLTVT.